This TCR beta chain derives from a study of CD8+ T cells in alopecia areata. At the level of the study: Among treated patients, oral tofacitinib was administered at 5 to 10 mg twice daily. Findings and limits, study-wide: Mice gave a clearer picture of TCR sharing than patients did, possibly for HLA-related reasons.

Collected material from alopecia areata patients comprised lesional scalp punch biopsies and peripheral blood. Researchers picked out CD4+ and CD8+ T cells from PBMCs by sorting. Isolated RNA was reverse transcribed into cDNA used as the sequencing template. Clones were read by immunoSEQ multiplex PCR, and TCRdb kept only the in-frame ones, dropping some. The data show 100,000 to 150,000 clones, 49% seen once. To note about this clone: The antigen remains undetermined.

The length of the CDR3 is 12 residues. Germline loops: CDR1 SQVTM, CDR2 ANQGSEA. Deletions cut 4 bases from V and 6 bases from J, with 10 bases between. This receptor was identified in a human donor with alopecia areata. Sample: CD8+ T cells sorted from blood, taken at week 0. The rearrangement links TRBV29-1 to TRBJ1-5; possibly TRBD1 for D (6 bases). DNA of the CDR3: TGCAGCGTTGGTGAGGGGGGTCAGCCCCAGCATTTT. As protein: CSVGEGGQPQHF.